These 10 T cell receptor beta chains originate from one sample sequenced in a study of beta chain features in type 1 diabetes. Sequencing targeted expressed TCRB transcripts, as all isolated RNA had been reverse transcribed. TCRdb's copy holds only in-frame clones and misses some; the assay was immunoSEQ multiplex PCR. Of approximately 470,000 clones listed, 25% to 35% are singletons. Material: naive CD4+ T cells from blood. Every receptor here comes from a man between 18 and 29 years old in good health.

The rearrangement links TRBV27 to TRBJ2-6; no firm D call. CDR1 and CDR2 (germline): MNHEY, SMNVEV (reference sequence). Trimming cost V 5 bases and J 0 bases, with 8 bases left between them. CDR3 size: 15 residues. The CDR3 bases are TGTGCCAGCAGTGGCACTAACTCTGGGGCCAACGTCCTGACTTTC. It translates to CASSGTNSGANVLTF.

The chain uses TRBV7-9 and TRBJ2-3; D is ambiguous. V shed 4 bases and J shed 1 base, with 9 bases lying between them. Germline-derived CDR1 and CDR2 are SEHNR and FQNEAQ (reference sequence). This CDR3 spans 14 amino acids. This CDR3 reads CASSWNLGTDTQYF. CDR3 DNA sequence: TGTGCCAGCAGCTGGAACCTCGGCACAGATACGCAGTATTTT. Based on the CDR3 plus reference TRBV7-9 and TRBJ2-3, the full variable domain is DTGVSQNPRHKITKRGQNVTFRCDPISEHNRLYWYRQTLGQGPEFLTYFQNEAQLEKSRLLSDRFSAERPKGSFSTLEIQRTEQGDSAMYLCASSWNLGTDTQYFGPGTRLTVL.

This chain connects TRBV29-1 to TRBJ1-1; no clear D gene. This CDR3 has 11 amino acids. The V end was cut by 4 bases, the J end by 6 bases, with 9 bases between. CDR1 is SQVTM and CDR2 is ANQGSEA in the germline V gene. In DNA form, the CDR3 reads TGCAGCGTTGTCGCGTGGCCTGAAGCTTTCTTT. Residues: CSVVAWPEAFF. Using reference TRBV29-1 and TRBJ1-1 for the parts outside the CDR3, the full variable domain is SAVISQKPSRDICQRGTSLTIQCQVDSQVTMMFWYRQQPGQSLTLIATANQGSEATYESGFVIDKFPISRPNLTFSTLTVSNMSPEDSSIYLCSVVAWPEAFFGQGTRLTVV.

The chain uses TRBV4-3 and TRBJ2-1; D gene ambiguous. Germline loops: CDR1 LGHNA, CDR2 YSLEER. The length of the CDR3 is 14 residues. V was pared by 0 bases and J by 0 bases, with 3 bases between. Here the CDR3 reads CASSQESSYNEQFF. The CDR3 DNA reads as TGCGCCAGCAGCCAAGAGAGCTCCTACAATGAGCAGTTCTTC.

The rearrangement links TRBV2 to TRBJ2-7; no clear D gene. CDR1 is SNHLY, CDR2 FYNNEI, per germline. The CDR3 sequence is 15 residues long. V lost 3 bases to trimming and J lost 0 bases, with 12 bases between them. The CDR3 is CASSEPWPYSYEQYF. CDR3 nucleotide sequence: TGTGCCAGCAGTGAGCCGTGGCCGTACTCCTACGAGCAGTACTTC.

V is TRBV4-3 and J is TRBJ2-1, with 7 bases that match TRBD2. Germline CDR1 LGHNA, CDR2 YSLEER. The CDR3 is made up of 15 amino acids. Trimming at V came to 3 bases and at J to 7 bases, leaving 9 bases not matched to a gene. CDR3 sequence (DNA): TGCGCCAGCAGCCATCCCAGCGGGATCCAGAATGAGCAGTTCTTC. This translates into CASSHPSGIQNEQFF.

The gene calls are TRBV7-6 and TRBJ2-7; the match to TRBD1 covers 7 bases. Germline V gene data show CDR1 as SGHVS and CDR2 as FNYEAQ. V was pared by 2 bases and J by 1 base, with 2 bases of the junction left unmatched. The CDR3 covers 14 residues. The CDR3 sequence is CASSLWDRSYEQYF. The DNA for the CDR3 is TGTGCCAGCAGCTTATGGGACAGATCCTACGAGCAGTACTTC.

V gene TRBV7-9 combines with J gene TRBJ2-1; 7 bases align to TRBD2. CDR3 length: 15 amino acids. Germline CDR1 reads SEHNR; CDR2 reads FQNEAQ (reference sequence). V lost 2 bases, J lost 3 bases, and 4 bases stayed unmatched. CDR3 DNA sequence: TGTGCCAGCAGCTTAATGGCGGGGGTCTACAATGAGCAGTTCTTC. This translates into CASSLMAGVYNEQFF.

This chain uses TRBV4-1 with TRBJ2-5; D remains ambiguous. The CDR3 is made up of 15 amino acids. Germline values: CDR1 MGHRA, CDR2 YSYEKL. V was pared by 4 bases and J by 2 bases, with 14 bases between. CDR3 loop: CASSRVDFEQETQYF. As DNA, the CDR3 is TGCGCCAGCAGCCGGGTGGATTTCGAACAAGAGACCCAGTACTTC.

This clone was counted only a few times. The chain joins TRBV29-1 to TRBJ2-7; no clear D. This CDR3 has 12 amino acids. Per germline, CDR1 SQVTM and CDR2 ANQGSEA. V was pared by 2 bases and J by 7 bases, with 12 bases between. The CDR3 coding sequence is TGCAGCGTTGAAAGTCCCCATGGAGAGCAGTACTTC. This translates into CSVESPHGEQYF.